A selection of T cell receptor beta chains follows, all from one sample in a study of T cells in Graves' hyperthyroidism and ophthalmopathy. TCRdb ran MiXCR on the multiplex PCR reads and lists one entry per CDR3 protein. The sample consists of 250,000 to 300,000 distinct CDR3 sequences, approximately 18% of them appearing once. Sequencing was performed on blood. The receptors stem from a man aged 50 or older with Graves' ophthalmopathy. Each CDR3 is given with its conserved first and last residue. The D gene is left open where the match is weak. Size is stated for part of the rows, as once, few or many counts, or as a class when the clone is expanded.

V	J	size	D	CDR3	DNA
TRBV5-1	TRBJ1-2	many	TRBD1	CASSPNDGTGWSYTF	TGCGCCAGCAGCCCGAATGATGGGACAGGCTGGAGCTACACCTTC
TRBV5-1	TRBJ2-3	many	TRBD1	CASSLDRGSTDTQYF	TGCGCCAGCAGCTTGGACAGGGGTAGCACAGATACGCAGTATTTT
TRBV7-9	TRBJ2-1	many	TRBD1	CASSTRDSRGFYNEQFF	TGTGCCAGCAGCACCCGGGACAGTCGAGGCTTCTACAATGAGCAGTTCTTC
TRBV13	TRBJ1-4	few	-	CASSLGGAGSTNEKLFF	TGTGCCAGCAGCTTAGGAGGGGCCGGATCAACTAATGAAAAACTGTTTTTT
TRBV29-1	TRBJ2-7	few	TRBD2	CSVERLAGAGEQYF	TGCAGCGTTGAAAGGCTAGCGGGGGCTGGCGAGCAGTACTTC
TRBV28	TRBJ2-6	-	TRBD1	CASSLLQGLPGANVLTF	TGTGCCAGCAGTTTATTACAGGGGCTCCCTGGGGCCAACGTCCTGACTTTC
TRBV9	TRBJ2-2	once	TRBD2	CASTRAGGNTGELFF	TGTGCCAGCACCCGAGCGGGAGGGAACACCGGGGAGCTGTTTTTT
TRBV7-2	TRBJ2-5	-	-	CASSYQGSETQYF	TGTGCCAGCAGCTACCAGGGGTCCGAGACCCAGTACTTC
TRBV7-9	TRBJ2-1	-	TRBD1	CASSRDRGLYDEQFF	TGTGCCAGCAGCCGGGACAGGGGGCTGTACGATGAGCAGTTCTTC
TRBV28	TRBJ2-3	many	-	CASSFPPVGPSTDTQYF	TGTGCCAGCAGTTTCCCCCCAGTAGGCCCAAGCACAGATACGCAGTATTTT
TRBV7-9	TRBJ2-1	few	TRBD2	CASRRLAEDYNEQFF	TGTGCCAGCAGAAGACTAGCGGAGGACTACAATGAGCAGTTCTTC
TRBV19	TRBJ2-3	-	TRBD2	CASSDLGLAGKNTQYF	TGTGCCAGTAGTGACCTGGGACTAGCGGGAAAAAATACGCAGTATTTT
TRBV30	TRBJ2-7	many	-	CAWSDEHEQYF	TGTGCCTGGAGTGATGAGCACGAGCAGTACTTC
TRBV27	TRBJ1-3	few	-	CASSSHRESLSGNTIYF	TGTGCCAGCAGTTCTCACAGGGAGTCACTCTCTGGAAACACCATATATTTT
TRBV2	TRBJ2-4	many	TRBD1	CASNPGQGANIQYF	TGTGCCAGCAACCCGGGACAGGGGGCTAACATTCAGTACTTC
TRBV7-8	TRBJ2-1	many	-	CASIQGGATYNEQFF	TGTGCCAGCATCCAGGGCGGGGCCACCTACAATGAGCAGTTCTTC
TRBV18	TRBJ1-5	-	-	CASSPLAPEGNQPQHF	TGTGCCAGCTCACCATTGGCTCCGGAGGGCAATCAGCCCCAGCATTTT
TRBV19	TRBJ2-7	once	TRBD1	CASIPGTETFYEQYF	TGTGCCAGTATCCCGGGGACAGAGACGTTCTACGAGCAGTACTTC
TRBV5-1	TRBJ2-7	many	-	CASGPPGRYEQYF	TGCGCCAGCGGCCCCCCGGGCCGTTACGAGCAGTACTTC
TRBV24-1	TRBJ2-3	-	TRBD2	CATSDPLAGGADTQYF	TGTGCCACCAGTGATCCCCTAGCGGGAGGGGCAGATACGCAGTATTTT
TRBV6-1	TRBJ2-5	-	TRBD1	CASSRPDRETQYF	TGTGCCAGCAGCCGACCGGACAGGGAGACCCAGTACTTC
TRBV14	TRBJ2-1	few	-	CASSQSGSYNEQFF	TGTGCCAGCAGCCAAAGCGGTTCCTACAATGAGCAGTTCTTC
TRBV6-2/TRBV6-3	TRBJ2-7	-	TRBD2	CASSYTGLAGIVAYEQYF	TGTGCCAGCAGTTATACGGGACTAGCGGGAATAGTAGCCTACGAGCAGTACTTC
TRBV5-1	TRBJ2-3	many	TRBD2	CASSPTLGAGGPQAMDTQYF	TGCGCCAGCAGCCCCACGCTAGGAGCGGGAGGGCCTCAAGCAATGGATACGCAGTATTTT
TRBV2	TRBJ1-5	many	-	CASSKDSNQPQHF	TGTGCCAGCAGCAAGGACAGCAATCAGCCCCAGCATTTT
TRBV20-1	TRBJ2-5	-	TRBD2	CSARGDSGDQETQYF	TGCAGTGCTAGAGGAGATAGCGGGGACCAAGAGACCCAGTACTTC